Below, one TCR beta chain is given with its context. Its binding antigen is unknown. No base qualities exist here, and no much larger clone lies one base off it. The CDR3 spans 16 residues, from the cysteine through the phenylalanine. The retained sequence is limited to the CDR3, 48 bases, with the frame set at the first base. Reading the germline V gene gives CDR1 SGHVS and CDR2 FNYEAQ. V is cut by 3 bases and J by 5 bases, and the space between the germline ends is 20 bases. Donors were healthy HIV-negative adults with no recently reported acute infections or vaccinations. All donors were Caucasian adults living in Nashville, Tennessee, USA. Magnetic negative selection was used to enrich CD4+ T cells, after which naive cells were positively selected on CD45RA and the negative fraction became the memory subset. Blood was collected by leukapheresis, and PBMCs were isolated by Ficoll-Histopaque density gradient centrifugation and then cryopreserved in liquid nitrogen vapor phase. Purity and quantity of every magnetically sorted T cell population were checked by analytical flow cytometry. Each sorted fraction had its genomic DNA isolated and then quantified by UV absorbance on a Nanodrop 2000c.

This sample was taken from a study of shared clonotypes between healthy human individuals (dated by TCRdb to 2020 to 2021). Study-level background: The cohort included three men and a couple of women between 18 and 49 years of age. For each donor, CD4 naive and CD4 memory were each run on three plates, CD8 naive on two plates, and CD8 memory on one plate. To estimate repertoire size and how much clonotypes are shared between individuals, the study performed deep sequencing of blood TCR repertoires from five healthy adults. Libraries were prepared and TCR repertoires were sequenced by different laboratories using diverse techniques, in order to increase sequencing depth and limit assay-specific biases. Between about 0.9 and 8.9 billion PBMCs per donor were obtained by leukapheresis.

Using the deep immunoSEQ assay, multiplex PCR amplified TCR CDR3 regions from genomic DNA. Extracted genomic DNA from each cell subset was spread evenly across all wells of several immunoSEQ 96-well plates, with each plate serving as a replicate. For sorted subsets, 200 ng of genomic DNA, equivalent to about 30,000 T cell genomes, went into each replicate PCR. Purified libraries were quantified with a Qubit 3.0 fluorometer, sized on a Bioanalyzer 2100, and re-quantified with the KAPA Library Quantification kit. A separate single-read 150-cycle Illumina NextSeq 550 flow cell was used to sequence each immunoSEQ 96-well plate. The paper's data handling went like this. Because only junctional sequences without quality scores were contained in the immunoSEQ output, filtering matching that applied to full-length reads could not be performed. Sequences were annotated with PyIR, a Python wrapper for IgBLAST v1.9, using IMGT germline references to assign V/J genes and CDR3. Any read was removed if the V/J assignment was weak (E-value above 1e-6), the CDR3 was missing, or the read contained stop codons, out-of-frame junctions, or ambiguous translated residues. V3J clonotypes were defined by identical inferred V gene, J gene, and CDR3 amino acid sequence. The percentage overlap between two repertoires was calculated by dividing the number of shared unique clonotypes by the size of the smaller repertoire. RTK rarefaction, the Chao1 estimator, and Recon v2.1 estimates of unobserved clonotypes were used to assess repertoire richness. OLGA was used to compute generation probabilities for all TCRbeta clonotypes that the gDNA method yielded from four donors. Held by TCRdb, this immuneACCESS table contains in-frame sequences only and omits some clones. Under half of the omission traces to an unresolved V gene where checked; the cause of the rest is unknown. The D gene and trimming were derived from the DNA, and the V and J assignments and clone size from that table. This sample holds over a million clones; around 98% were observed only once. The ten largest clones add up to about 0.4% of the sample.

Points the paper makes about the study in general: Roughly 5% of naive CD4, 3% to 3.5% of naive CD8, 2.3% of memory CD4, and 0.4% of memory CD8 clonotypes were shared across a handful of donors. Only blood was sampled, and tissue TCR repertoires likely differ from those in blood. Estimated clonotype richness was generally larger for naive than for memory subsets. Based on pairwise subsampling, the degree of clonotype sharing among donors was expected to be affected by sequencing depth. Compared with non-shared clonotypes, the clonotypes found in all four sorted-subset donors had higher generation probabilities. Incomplete sequencing was indicated by rarefaction of sorted-subset datasets, despite the large sequencing depth. Because the study included only a small number of donors, the genetic and exposure-history diversity represented was limited.

This receptor was obtained from a young man in good health. Sequencing was carried out using naive CD4+ T cells sorted from blood. This specimen's cell subset or site label, per the study, means: CD45RA+ positively selected. The chain is assembled from TRBV7-6 and TRBJ2-7; tentative D gene TRBD1, with 6 bases matching. The encoded CDR3 is CASSLGARTSVHEQYF. The bases are TGTGCCAGCAGCTTGGGGGCAAGGACGTCGGTCCACGAGCAGTACTTC.